This T cell receptor (beta chain) came from a study of CD8 T cells in Susac syndrome. TCR beta from blood CD8+ and CD4+ T cells was sequenced. Purification of the CD8+ and CD4+ T cells relied on negative isolation, and TEMRA cells underwent FACS enrichment. The CDR3 length is 16 residues. V lost 1 base and J lost 5, with 20 bases in between. Germline V gene sequence: CDR1 DFQATT, CDR2 SNEGSKA (reference sequence). Random-hexamer reverse transcription was applied to about 0.45 to 1 ug RNA. TCRdb processed the immunoSEQ multiplex PCR reads anew with MiXCR; each CDR3 protein has one entry. This table holds about 190,000 distinct CDR3 sequences, roughly 92% found once.

This clonotype was sampled from a human donor in good health. The sequenced sample was CD4+ T cells from PBMCs. The rearrangement links TRBV20-1 to TRBJ2-5; D is ambiguous. The DNA for the CDR3 is TGCAGTGCTAGAGTTGGTTACAATCAACGACGGGAGACCCAGTACTTC. Translating gives CSARVGYNQRRETQYF.